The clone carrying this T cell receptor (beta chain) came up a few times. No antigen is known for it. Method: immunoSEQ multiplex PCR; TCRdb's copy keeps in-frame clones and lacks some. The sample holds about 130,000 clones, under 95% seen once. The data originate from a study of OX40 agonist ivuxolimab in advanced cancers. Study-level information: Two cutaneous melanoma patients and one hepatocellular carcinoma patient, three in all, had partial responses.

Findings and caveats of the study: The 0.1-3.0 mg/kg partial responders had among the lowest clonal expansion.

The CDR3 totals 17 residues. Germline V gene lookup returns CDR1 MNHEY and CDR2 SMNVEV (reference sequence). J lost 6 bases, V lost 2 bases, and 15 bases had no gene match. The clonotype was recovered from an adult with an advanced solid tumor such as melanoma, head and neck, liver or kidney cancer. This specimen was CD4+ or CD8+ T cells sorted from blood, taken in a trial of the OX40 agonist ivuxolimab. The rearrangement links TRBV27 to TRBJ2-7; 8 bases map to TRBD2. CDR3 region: CASSLQPPGLGGGEQYF. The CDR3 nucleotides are TGTGCCAGCAGTTTACAACCTCCGGGACTAGGGGGAGGCGAGCAGTACTTC.